This T cell receptor beta chain originates from a study of shared clonotypes between healthy human individuals. Study background: Every donor yielded three CD4 naive, three CD4 memory, two CD8 naive and one CD8 memory plate.

Naive CD8 cells were CD45RO-negative, positively selected for CCR7, excluding terminally differentiated effector memory CD45RA+ cells. Those who donated were healthy HIV-negative adults, with no recent acute infections or vaccinations reported. This clone has a single count. Its target is unknown. Germline lookup yields CDR1 SGDLS and CDR2 YYNGEE. With V trimmed by 3 bases and J by 3 bases, 5 bases remained unmatched. The CDR3 totals 14 residues. Regarding the study as a whole: In general, naive subsets displayed greater estimated richness than memory subsets did. Sampling covered nothing but blood. Tissue TCR repertoires likely differ from those found in blood.

Method: immunoSEQ multiplex PCR; TCRdb's copy keeps in-frame clones and lacks some. The table has a few million clones, 90% to 95% seen once. Sequenced input: naive CD8+ T cells from PBMCs. V gene TRBV9 combines with J gene TRBJ2-7, with TRBD1 matching 8 bases. This TCR was recovered from a man aged 18 to 30 in good health. Some clones in this sample may be carry-over from other donors' samples. This CDR3 reads CASSAPDRVYEQYF. CDR3 coding DNA: TGTGCCAGCAGCGCTCCGGACAGGGTCTACGAGCAGTACTTC.